This T cell receptor beta chain was profiled in a study of blood T cell repertoires in COVID-19. Study information: Sites across the United States, Italy and Spain contributed samples from acute and convalescent COVID-19. The cDNA or gDNA used as material had been derived from T cells, B-cell-depleted T cells, or PBMCs.

Trimming took 4 bases from V and 1 from J, leaving 13 bases between them. Looked up from germline, CDR1 is SSHAT and CDR2 is FNYEAQ (reference sequence). CDR3 length: 15 residues. Per the original methods: Cell counts per sample came from amplifying reference gene primers. The data were produced by immunoSEQ multiplex PCR, yet TCRdb's version contains in-frame clones alone and is incomplete. Clone size and the V and J calls come from that table; the DNA yielded D and trimming. Of around 75,000 clones in the sample, around 79% were seen once. This chain uses TRBV7-7 with TRBJ2-5; weak D call: TRBD1 (6 bases). Sequenced sample: peripheral blood. This receptor was obtained from a woman older than 75 with active or convalescent COVID-19. The CDR3 nucleotides read TGTGCCAGCAGCTCTAAGGACAGCCTCCAAGAGACCCAGTACTTC. It specifies CASSSKDSLQETQYF. The variable domain in full, with the rest retrieved from reference TRBV7-7 and TRBJ2-5, is GAGVSQSPRYKVTKRGQDVTLRCDPISSHATLYWYQQALGQGPEFLTYFNYEAQPDKSGLPSDRFSAERPEGSISTLTIQRTEQRDSAMYRCASSSKDSLQETQYFGPGTRLLVL.